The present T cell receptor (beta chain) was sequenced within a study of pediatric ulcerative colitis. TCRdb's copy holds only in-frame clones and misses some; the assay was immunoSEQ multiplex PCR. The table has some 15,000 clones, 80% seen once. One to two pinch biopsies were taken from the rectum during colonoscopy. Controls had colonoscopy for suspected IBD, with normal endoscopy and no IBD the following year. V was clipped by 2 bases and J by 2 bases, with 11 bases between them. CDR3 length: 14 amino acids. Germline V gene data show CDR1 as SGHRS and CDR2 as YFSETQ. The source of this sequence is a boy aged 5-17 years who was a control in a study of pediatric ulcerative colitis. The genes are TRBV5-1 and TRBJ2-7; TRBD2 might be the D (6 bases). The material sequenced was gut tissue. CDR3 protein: CASSFAGGTYEQYF. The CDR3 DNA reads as TGCGCCAGCAGCTTCGCCGGGGGTACCTACGAGCAGTACTTC.